This paragraph reports one TCR beta chain. In the source study's methods: How many nucleated cells were present was estimated from reference gene primer amplification. TCRdb's table, derived via immunoSEQ multiplex PCR, lists solely in-frame clones and lacks some. V and J calls plus clone size are reproduced from that table; the DNA served to infer D and trimming. The sample holds 280,000 or so clones, 85% seen once. V was trimmed by 0 bases and J by 4 bases, leaving 7 bases between them. The V gene's germline CDR1 is SEHNR and CDR2 FQNEAQ (reference sequence). The CDR3 is made up of 13 amino acids. These data belong to a study of blood T cell repertoires in COVID-19. In the study overall: There were acute and convalescent COVID-19 samples, and they came from the United States, Italy and Spain. Sources were T cells, B-cell-depleted T cells, or PBMCs; the material itself was cDNA or gDNA.

Sequenced material: peripheral blood. The J gene is TRBJ2-7, the V gene TRBV7-9; no firm D call. This TCR came from a human donor in a cohort sampled during active COVID-19. The CDR3 sequence: CASSLAQWYEQYF. For the CDR3, the DNA is TGTGCCAGCAGCTTAGCCCAGTGGTACGAGCAGTACTTC.